This T cell receptor (beta chain) was recovered during a study of cytomegalovirus exposure and HLA in healthy donors. Primers included in the PCR were 60 Vbeta and 13 Jbeta primers. Sequencing was performed with immunoSEQ multiplex PCR; in TCRdb, only in-frame clones are kept and a portion is missing. This sample has about 99,000 clones, with roughly 72% found just once. This CDR3 comprises 13 residues. V lost 6 bases, J lost 4 bases, and 3 bases stayed unmatched. CDR1 MNHEY and CDR2 SMNVEV come from the germline V gene (reference sequence). This chain uses TRBV27 with TRBJ2-7, with 10 bases identical to TRBD1. Source material: PBMCs. This TCR was recovered from a woman under 30 in good health and CMV-seropositive. Here the CDR3 reads CASRLDRGYEQYF. The CDR3 region has the DNA TGTGCCAGCAGATTGGACAGGGGGTACGAGCAGTACTTC.